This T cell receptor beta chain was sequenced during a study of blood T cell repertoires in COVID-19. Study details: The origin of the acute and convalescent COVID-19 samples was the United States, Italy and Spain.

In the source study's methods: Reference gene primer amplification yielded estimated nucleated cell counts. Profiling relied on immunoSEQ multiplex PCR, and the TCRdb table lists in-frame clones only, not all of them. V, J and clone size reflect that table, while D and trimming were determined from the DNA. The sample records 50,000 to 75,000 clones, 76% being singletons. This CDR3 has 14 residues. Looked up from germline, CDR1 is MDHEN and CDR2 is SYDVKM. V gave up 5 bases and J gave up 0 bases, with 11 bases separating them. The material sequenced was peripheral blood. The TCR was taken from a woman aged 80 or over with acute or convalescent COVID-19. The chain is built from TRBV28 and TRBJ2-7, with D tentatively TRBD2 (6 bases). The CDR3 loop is CASSLVGGSYEQYF. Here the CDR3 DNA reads TGTGCCAGCAGTCTGGTCGGGGGCTCCTACGAGCAGTACTTC.